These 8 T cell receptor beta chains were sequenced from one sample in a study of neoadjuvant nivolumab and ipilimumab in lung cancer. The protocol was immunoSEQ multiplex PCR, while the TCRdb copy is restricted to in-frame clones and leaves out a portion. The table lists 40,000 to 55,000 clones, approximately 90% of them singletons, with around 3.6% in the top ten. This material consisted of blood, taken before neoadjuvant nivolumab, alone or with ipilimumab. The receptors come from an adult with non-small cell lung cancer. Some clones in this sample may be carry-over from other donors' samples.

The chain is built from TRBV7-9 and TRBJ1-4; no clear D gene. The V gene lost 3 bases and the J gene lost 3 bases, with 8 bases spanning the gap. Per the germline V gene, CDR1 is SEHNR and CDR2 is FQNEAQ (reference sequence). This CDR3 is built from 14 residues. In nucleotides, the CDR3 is TGTGCCAGCAGCTTGATTTCGGCTAATGAAAAACTGTTTTTT. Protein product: CASSLISANEKLFF.

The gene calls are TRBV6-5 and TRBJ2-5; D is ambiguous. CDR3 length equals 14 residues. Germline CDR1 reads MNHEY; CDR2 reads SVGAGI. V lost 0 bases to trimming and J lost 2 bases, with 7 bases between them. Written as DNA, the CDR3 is TGTGCCAGCAGTTACTCGGAGATTCAAGAGACCCAGTACTTC. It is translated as CASSYSEIQETQYF.

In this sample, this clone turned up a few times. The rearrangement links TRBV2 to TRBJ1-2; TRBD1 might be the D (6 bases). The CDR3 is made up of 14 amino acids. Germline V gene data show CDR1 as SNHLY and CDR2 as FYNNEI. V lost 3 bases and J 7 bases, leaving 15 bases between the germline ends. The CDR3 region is CASSETSGVSGYTF. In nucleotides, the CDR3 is TGTGCCAGCAGTGAGACCTCAGGGGTCTCTGGCTACACCTTC.

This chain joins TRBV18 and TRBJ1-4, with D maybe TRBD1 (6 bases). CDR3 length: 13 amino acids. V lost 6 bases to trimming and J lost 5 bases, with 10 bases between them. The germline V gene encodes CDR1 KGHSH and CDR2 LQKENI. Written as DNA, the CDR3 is TGTGCCAGCTCCCGTGGGGGCAATGAAAAACTGTTTTTT. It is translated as CASSRGGNEKLFF.

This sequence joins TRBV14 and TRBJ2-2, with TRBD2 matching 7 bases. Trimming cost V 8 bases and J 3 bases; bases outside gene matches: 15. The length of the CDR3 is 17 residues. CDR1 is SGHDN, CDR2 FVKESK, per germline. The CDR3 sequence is CASARPAGRSDTGELFF. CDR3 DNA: TGTGCCAGCGCCCGCCCAGCGGGAAGGTCGGACACCGGGGAGCTGTTTTTT. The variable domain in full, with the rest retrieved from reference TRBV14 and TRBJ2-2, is EAGVTQFPSHSVIEKGQTVTLRCDPISGHDNLYWYRRVMGKEIKFLLHFVKESKQDESGMPNNRFLAERTGGTYSTLKVQPAELEDSGVYFCASARPAGRSDTGELFFGEGSRLTVL.

The CDR3 loop reads CSATTGNSNQPQHF. In nucleotides, the CDR3 is TGCAGCGCCACGACAGGAAATAGCAATCAGCCCCAGCATTTT. The V call is TRBV29-1, the J call TRBJ1-5; D might be TRBD1 (6 bases). CDR3 length equals 14 residues. Looked up from germline, CDR1 is SQVTM and CDR2 is ANQGSEA. Trimming removed 7 bases at V and 0 bases at J, with 13 bases between.

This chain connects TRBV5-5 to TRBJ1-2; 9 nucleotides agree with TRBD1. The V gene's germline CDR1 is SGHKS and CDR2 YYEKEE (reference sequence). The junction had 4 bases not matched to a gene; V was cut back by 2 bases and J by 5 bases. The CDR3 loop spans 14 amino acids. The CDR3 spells CASSLSGTGYGYTF. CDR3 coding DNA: TGTGCCAGCAGCTTATCCGGGACAGGGTATGGCTACACCTTC.

The CDR3, as DNA: TGTGCCAGCAGCTTGGCCGTGAGCACAGATACGCAGTATTTT. Amino acid sequence: CASSLAVSTDTQYF. This chain links TRBV5-6 with TRBJ2-3, with D uncertain. Trimming left V 0 bases short and J 0 bases short, with 5 bases between. The germline CDR1 and CDR2 sequences are SGHDT and YYEEEE. The CDR3 extends over 14 amino acids. The whole variable domain, remainder taken from reference TRBV5-6 and TRBJ2-3, is DAGVTQSPTHLIKTRGQQVTLRCSPKSGHDTVSWYQQALGQGPQFIFQYYEEEERQRGNFPDRFSGHQFPNYSSELNVNALLLGDSALYLCASSLAVSTDTQYFGPGTRLTVL.